These 27 T cell receptor beta chains were all obtained from the same sample, sequenced in a study of blood T cell repertoires in COVID-19. Generated by immunoSEQ multiplex PCR, the TCRdb table keeps only in-frame clones and is missing some. The sample lists 250,000 to 350,000 clones; approximately 85% were seen once. The sequenced sample was peripheral blood. The receptors come from a human donor with COVID-19, enrolled during active disease. The donor label of this sample is uncertain.

The V and J genes are TRBV7-3 and TRBJ2-1; D is perhaps TRBD2 (5 bases). The CDR3 totals 15 residues. V lost 3 bases and J lost 0, with 9 bases in between. Per germline, CDR1 SGHTA and CDR2 FQGTGA. The CDR3 region is CASSLEGSSYNEQFF. In nucleotides, the CDR3 is TGTGCCAGCAGCTTGGAAGGGAGCTCCTACAATGAGCAGTTCTTC.

The V call is TRBV19, the J call TRBJ1-1; TRBD1 matches at 8 bases. Germline CDR1 and CDR2: LNHDA and SQIVND (reference sequence). J was trimmed by 0 bases and V by 7 bases; bases with no gene match: 4. The CDR3 contains 14 residues. This chain's CDR3 is CASTPTGVNTEAFF. The DNA for the CDR3 is TGTGCCAGTACCCCGACAGGGGTGAACACTGAAGCTTTCTTT.

This chain joins TRBV5-1 and TRBJ2-7; 7 nucleotides align to TRBD2. Germline loops: CDR1 SGHRS, CDR2 YFSETQ. With V trimmed by 0 bases and J by 2 bases, 14 bases remained unmatched. The CDR3 consists of 18 residues. The CDR3 region has the DNA TGCGCCAGCAGCTTGGTTGGGTACAAGCGGGACCGAACCTACGAGCAGTACTTC. Amino acid sequence: CASSLVGYKRDRTYEQYF.

The chain combines TRBV4-2 with TRBJ2-3; D is uncertain. Germline CDR1 LGHNA, CDR2 YNFKEQ. V was trimmed by 3 bases and J by 4 bases, leaving 14 bases between them. CDR3 length equals 15 residues. CDR3 coding DNA: TGTGCCAGCAGCCAGGAACCGGCGGTAGCAGATACGCAGTATTTT. Translating it yields CASSQEPAVADTQYF.

The chain recombines TRBV27 with TRBJ1-1; TRBD1 matches at 7 bases. J gave up 2 bases and V 7 bases, and 7 bases lay outside the gene matches. The CDR3 extends over 14 amino acids. CDR1 and CDR2 (germline): MNHEY, SMNVEV (reference sequence). CDR3 DNA sequence: TGTGCCAGCAACCCACAGGGGATTAACACTGAAGCTTTCTTT. It is translated as CASNPQGINTEAFF.

This sequence joins TRBV7-6 and TRBJ1-5; TRBD1 aligns across 10 bases. Germline V gives CDR1 SGHVS, CDR2 FNYEAQ. Trimming cost V 2 bases and J 7 bases; bases outside gene matches: 11. The length of the CDR3 is 17 residues. The CDR3, as DNA: TGTGCCAGCAGCTTATTTCTTGGGACAGGGGAACAACAGCCCCAGCATTTT. Its translation: CASSLFLGTGEQQPQHF.

This clone was recorded once. The V gene is TRBV6-5, the J gene TRBJ2-3; D perhaps matches TRBD2 (7 bases). This CDR3 is built from 14 residues. V was pared by 7 bases and J by 0 bases, with 11 bases between. In germline, CDR1 is MNHEY, CDR2 SVGAGI. CDR3 coding DNA: TGTGCCAGCACCGCGGGGGCCAGCACAGATACGCAGTATTTT. Its protein product is CASTAGASTDTQYF.

V is TRBV29-1 and J is TRBJ2-3; D gene ambiguous. Looked up from germline, CDR1 is SQVTM and CDR2 is ANQGSEA. The V end lost 4 bases, the J end lost 1 base, and 9 bases lay between the germline ends. The CDR3 has 13 amino acids. The CDR3 region has the DNA TGCAGCGTTGTTTACCGCGGCACAGATACGCAGTATTTT. Encoded protein: CSVVYRGTDTQYF.

This rearrangement joins TRBV16 to TRBJ1-5, with TRBD1 identical over 10 bases. CDR1 and CDR2 from the germline V gene are KGHSY and FQNENV. The CDR3 covers 15 residues. Trimming removed 3 bases from V and 7 bases from J; junction bases left unmatched: 6. CDR3 sequence reads: CASSQSGTGEQPQHF. The CDR3 coding sequence is TGTGCCAGCAGCCAGTCCGGGACAGGGGAACAGCCCCAGCATTTT.

The chain carries TRBV9 and TRBJ2-7; maybe TRBD1 (5 bases). V lost 0 bases and J 7 bases, leaving 11 bases between the germline ends. The CDR3 has 13 amino acids. CDR1 is SGDLS and CDR2 is YYNGEE in the germline V gene. The CDR3 coding sequence is TGTGCCAGCAGCGTAGGGGCCAGGGCTGAGCAGTACTTC. Protein sequence: CASSVGARAEQYF. Looking up the rest from reference TRBV9 and TRBJ2-7 gives the full variable domain: DSGVTQTPKHLITATGQRVTLRCSPRSGDLSVYWYQQSLDQGLQFLIQYYNGEERAKGNILERFSAQQFPDLHSELNLSSLELGDSALYFCASSVGARAEQYFGPGTRLTVT.

This clone was recorded once. The chain is built from TRBV5-6 and TRBJ2-2; D might be TRBD1 (5 bases). V was cut by 3 bases and J by 5 bases, with 11 bases left in between. CDR1 is SGHDT and CDR2 is YYEEEE in the germline V gene. CDR3 length: 14 residues. The CDR3 coding sequence is TGTGCCAGCAGCTCGCTTCAGGGTACCGGGGAGCTGTTTTTT. Translating it yields CASSSLQGTGELFF. The full variable domain, rest sourced from reference TRBV5-6 and TRBJ2-2, is DAGVTQSPTHLIKTRGQQVTLRCSPKSGHDTVSWYQQALGQGPQFIFQYYEEEERQRGNFPDRFSGHQFPNYSSELNVNALLLGDSALYLCASSSLQGTGELFFGEGSRLTVL.

The chain couples TRBV27 to TRBJ2-7; D not resolved. This CDR3 region has 13 residues. The V end was cut by 3 bases, the J end by 3 bases, with 9 bases between. Per germline, CDR1 MNHEY and CDR2 SMNVEV (reference sequence). The CDR3 nucleotides are TGTGCCAGCAGTTTTTCAGGCGACTACGAGCAGTACTTC. It specifies CASSFSGDYEQYF.

The gene calls are TRBV19 and TRBJ1-5; 7 bases line up with TRBD1. The trim removed 4 bases at V and 3 bases at J, leaving 12 bases unmatched. Per the germline V gene, CDR1 is LNHDA and CDR2 is SQIVND (reference sequence). The CDR3 has 17 amino acids. The CDR3 DNA follows: TGTGCCAGTAGTAAAAGCGAGGGGGCTATTATCAATCAGCCCCAGCATTTT. This codes for CASSKSEGAIINQPQHF.

This chain links TRBV30 with TRBJ1-5; D gene uncertain. The V end was cut by 1 base, the J end by 0 bases, with 7 bases between. This CDR3 comprises 14 residues. Germline values: CDR1 GTSNPN, CDR2 SVGIG (reference sequence). DNA of the CDR3: TGTGCCTGGAGTGGGGCCGTTAGCAATCAGCCCCAGCATTTT. Protein product: CAWSGAVSNQPQHF.

This chain links TRBV27 with TRBJ2-7; weak D call: TRBD1 (5 bases). CDR3 size: 14 residues. Per the germline V gene, CDR1 is MNHEY and CDR2 is SMNVEV (reference sequence). The V end lost 3 bases, the J end lost 4 bases, and 13 bases lay between the germline ends. CDR3 loop: CASSLFQDSYEQYF. Written as DNA, the CDR3 is TGTGCCAGCAGTTTGTTCCAAGACAGTTACGAGCAGTACTTC.

The CDR3 coding sequence is TGTGCCAGCAGTCTAGCGGAGACCGGGGAGCTGTTTTTT. It codes for CASSLAETGELFF. The rearrangement joins TRBV7-3 to TRBJ2-2, with 7 nucleotides matching TRBD2. The CDR3 totals 13 residues. CDR1 and CDR2 from the germline V gene are SGHTA and FQGTGA. The V and J ends lost 6 bases and 5 bases, in that order; junction bases with no gene match: 3.

The chain joins TRBV24-1 to TRBJ2-7, with 8 nucleotides matching TRBD1. Looked up from germline, CDR1 is KGHDR and CDR2 is SFDVKD. The trim removed 4 bases at V and 0 bases at J, leaving 7 bases unmatched. This CDR3 is 16 amino acids long. DNA of the CDR3: TGTGCCACCAGTGACCATGCGGGGACAGGCTCCTACGAGCAGTACTTC. Translation gives CATSDHAGTGSYEQYF.

The V gene is TRBV7-9, the J gene TRBJ1-1; D possibly corresponds to TRBD1 (5 bases). Germline-derived CDR1 and CDR2 are SEHNR and FQNEAQ (reference sequence). The CDR3 loop spans 14 amino acids. V lost 0 bases and J 7 bases, leaving 12 bases between the germline ends. The CDR3 DNA is TGTGCCAGCAGCTTAGCGTCAACAGGTTTTGAAGCTTTCTTT. It yields the protein CASSLASTGFEAFF.

The count of this clone is one. The chain is built from TRBV9 and TRBJ2-3; 13 bases fit TRBD2. Germline V gives CDR1 SGDLS, CDR2 YYNGEE. The CDR3 spans 17 residues. V lost 0 bases, J lost 6 bases, and 7 bases stayed unmatched. Here the CDR3 DNA reads TGTGCCAGCAGCGTAGAACCACTAGCGGGAGGGGTTGATACGCAGTATTTT. Its translation: CASSVEPLAGGVDTQYF.

The V call is TRBV2, the J call TRBJ2-3; D not certain. The CDR3 consists of 15 residues. Germline-derived CDR1 and CDR2 are SNHLY and FYNNEI. V shed 6 bases and J shed 2 bases, with 15 bases lying between them. CDR3 protein: CASRSSAVPTDTQYF. The CDR3 region has the DNA TGTGCCAGCAGGAGCTCGGCGGTCCCCACAGATACGCAGTATTTT.

This clone occurred once. The rearrangement joins TRBV12-5 to TRBJ2-5, with 8 bases aligning to TRBD2. Germline CDR1 reads LGHNT; CDR2 reads FRNRAP. V dropped 1 base and J dropped 5; count of bases not matched to a gene: 9. This CDR3 is 16 amino acids long. The CDR3 bases are TGTGCTAGTGGTTTGGCCCGGGGGGGTCGGGCGGAGACCCAGTACTTC. It specifies CASGLARGGRAETQYF.

The chain employs TRBV11-3 and TRBJ2-1, with unresolved D. The V gene's germline CDR1 is SGHNT and CDR2 YENEEA. V shed 3 bases and J shed 4 bases, with 10 bases lying between them. The CDR3 consists of 14 residues. The CDR3 nucleotides are TGTGCCAGCAGCTTCATCGGAGAATACAATGAGCAGTTCTTC. Translating it yields CASSFIGEYNEQFF.

This clone was detected once. The chain has TRBV12-3 or TRBV12-4 and TRBJ1-6; D perhaps matches TRBD1 (5 bases). Trimming stripped 5 bases from V and 11 bases from J, with 13 bases between. The CDR3 has 13 amino acids. The CDR3: CASSRQGGPPLHF. In nucleotides, the CDR3 is TGTGCCAGCAGTAGGCAGGGTGGCCCACCCCTCCACTTT.

The CDR3 region has the DNA TGTGCCAGCAGTTATGTAGGGGGGGACACCGGGGAGCTGTTTTTT. This encodes CASSYVGGDTGELFF. The V gene is TRBV6-2 or TRBV6-3, the J gene TRBJ2-2, with D tentatively TRBD2 (7 bases). The CDR3 is 15 amino acids. The ends were cut back, 3 bases at V and 3 bases at J, with 11 bases in the middle. Germline CDR1 and CDR2: MNHEY and SVGEGT.

The chain combines TRBV5-6 with TRBJ2-3; D not certain. The CDR3 is 13 amino acids. The V end lost 2 bases, the J end lost 2 bases, and 6 bases lay between the germline ends. Per the germline V gene, CDR1 is SGHDT and CDR2 is YYEEEE. The CDR3 region has the DNA TGTGCCAGCAGCTTTGTCTACACAGATACGCAGTATTTT. This translates into CASSFVYTDTQYF.

The chain links TRBV5-1 to TRBJ2-7, with 7 bases aligning to TRBD2. Germline CDR1 reads SGHRS; CDR2 reads YFSETQ. There are 15 residues in the CDR3. Trimming at V came to 4 bases and at J to 2 bases, leaving 9 bases not matched to a gene. The CDR3 sequence: CASSPGFSGAYEQYF. The CDR3 nucleotides are TGCGCCAGCAGCCCAGGGTTCAGCGGGGCCTACGAGCAGTACTTC.

This chain uses TRBV7-2 with TRBJ1-5; D gene ambiguous. From germline, CDR1 is SGHTA and CDR2 FQGNSA. The V and J ends lost 5 bases and 0 bases respectively, with 11 bases between them. The CDR3 contains 15 residues. CDR3 sequence reads: CASSAYSDSNQPQHF. In DNA form, the CDR3 reads TGTGCCAGCAGCGCTTACAGTGATAGCAATCAGCCCCAGCATTTT.